One sample yielded the 32 T cell receptor beta chains listed below, sequenced in a study of neurological immune-mediated disorders. From the 5' RACE reads, TCRdb called clonotypes with MiXCR, one entry per CDR3 protein. This table has around 68,000 distinct CDR3 sequences, more than 3.5% appearing once. The specimen sequenced was PBMCs. All receptors derive from a middle-aged man with multiple sclerosis.

This clonotype was detected many times. The gene calls are TRBV12-3 or TRBV12-4 and TRBJ1-3; the D is unclear. V shed 7 bases and J shed 4 bases, with 8 bases lying between them. CDR3 size: 12 residues. The CDR3 DNA sequence: TGTGCCAGCATCATGAGGGGAAACACCATATATTTT. It specifies CASIMRGNTIYF.

The CDR3 loop reads CASSSALETQYF. The CDR3 DNA reads as TGTGCCAGCAGCTCCGCATTAGAGACCCAGTACTTC. The chain links TRBV12-3 or TRBV12-4 to TRBJ2-5; D ambiguous. CDR3 length: 12 amino acids. The V end was cut by 6 bases, the J end by 4 bases, with 9 bases between.

The genes are TRBV15 and TRBJ1-2; unclear D gene. This CDR3 has 13 amino acids. Looked up from germline, CDR1 is LNHNV and CDR2 is YYDKDF (reference sequence). Trimming removed 1 base from V and 3 bases from J, with 6 bases in between. CDR3 nucleotide sequence: TGTGCCACCAGCAGAGGGGTAGACTATGGCTACACCTTC. It yields the protein CATSRGVDYGYTF.

The chain carries TRBV5-1 and TRBJ1-4, with 9 bases aligning to TRBD1. CDR3 size: 15 residues. The J segment lost 5 bases and the V segment lost 6 bases, leaving 8 bases of the junction unmatched. Per the germline V gene, CDR1 is SGHRS and CDR2 is YFSETQ. CDR3 nucleotide sequence: TGCGCCAGCACCCCGCTAGGACAGGGGAATGAAAAACTGTTTTTT. The encoded protein is CASTPLGQGNEKLFF. The variable domain in full, with the rest retrieved from reference TRBV5-1 and TRBJ1-4, is KAGVTQTPRYLIKTRGQQVTLSCSPISGHRSVSWYQQTPGQGLQFLFEYFSETQRNKGNFPGRFSGRQFSNSRSEMNVSTLELGDSALYLCASTPLGQGNEKLFFGSGTQLSVL.

In its sample, this clonotype was seen many times. The J gene is TRBJ2-1, the V gene TRBV20-1, with TRBD2 matching 9 bases. CDR1 and CDR2 (germline): DFQATT, SNEGSKA (reference sequence). The CDR3 extends over 18 amino acids. V lost 0 bases and J lost 1; bases outside the gene matches: 10. CDR3 region: CSARDQAGGPRSYNEQFF. In DNA, the CDR3 is TGCAGTGCTAGAGATCAGGCGGGGGGGCCACGATCCTACAATGAGCAGTTCTTC.

This clonotype was seen ten or more times. The chain carries TRBV9 and TRBJ2-1, with 10 bases aligning to TRBD2. V trimming: 2 bases; J trimming: 2 bases; junction bases outside the gene matches: 1. The CDR3 sequence is 15 residues long. The V gene's germline CDR1 is SGDLS and CDR2 YYNGEE. CDR3 DNA: TGTGCCAGCAGCGTCACTAGCGGGGCCTACAATGAGCAGTTCTTC. Amino acids: CASSVTSGAYNEQFF.

This clonotype was seen ten or more times. The rearrangement joins TRBV18 to TRBJ2-5; 9 nucleotides align to TRBD1. Germline lookup yields CDR1 KGHSH and CDR2 LQKENI. This CDR3 spans 15 amino acids. With 2 bases clipped from V and 4 bases from J, the junction kept 5 bases outside the gene matches. As DNA, the CDR3 is TGTGCCAGCTCACCAGCGGACAGGGGACGAGAGACCCAGTACTTC. Amino acids: CASSPADRGRETQYF.

This clonotype has ten or more counts. The CDR3 loop reads CASSLDRGTEAFF. In nucleotides, the CDR3 is TGTGCCAGCAGCTTAGACAGGGGGACTGAAGCTTTCTTT. The chain has TRBV7-6 and TRBJ1-1; 8 positions agree with TRBD1. This CDR3 is 13 amino acids long. Germline CDR1 SGHVS, CDR2 FNYEAQ. With 1 base clipped from V and 5 bases from J, the junction kept 0 bases outside the gene matches.

The chain couples TRBV12-3 or TRBV12-4 to TRBJ2-7; D gene ambiguous. The CDR3 is made up of 14 amino acids. V lost 2 bases to trimming and J lost 3 bases, with 11 bases between them. The CDR3 DNA sequence: TGTGCCAGCAGTTTAAGTCCGCCCAGCTACGAGCAGTACTTC. Translating it yields CASSLSPPSYEQYF.

This clonotype was detected ten times or more. The gene calls are TRBV7-9 and TRBJ2-1; TRBD2 matches 13 bases. With 3 bases clipped from V and 9 bases from J, the junction kept 5 bases outside the gene matches. CDR1 and CDR2 from the germline V gene are SEHNR and FQNEAQ (reference sequence). The CDR3 is 15 residues long. The CDR3 bases are TGTGCCAGCAGCTTCACTAGCGGGGGGGGAATTGAGCAGTTCTTC. Translated, it gives CASSFTSGGGIEQFF.

The table lists this clonotype with many counts. The chain links TRBV7-8 to TRBJ1-4, with 9 bases fitting TRBD1. V lost 4 bases to trimming and J lost 4 bases; unmatched junction nucleotides: 1. CDR1 SGHVS and CDR2 FQNEAQ come from the germline V gene. This CDR3 contains 14 residues. The CDR3 is CASSWGQGNEKLFF. CDR3 DNA: TGTGCCAGCAGCTGGGGACAGGGTAATGAAAAACTGTTTTTT.

This clonotype was recorded a few times. The rearrangement uses TRBV7-9 and TRBJ2-5; 9 bases fit TRBD2. The CDR3 covers 18 residues. V shed 5 bases, J shed 5 bases, and the junction held 18 bases outside the gene matches. Germline V gene data show CDR1 as SEHNR and CDR2 as FQNEAQ (reference sequence). CDR3 loop: CASSLSLGSGGISETQYF. In DNA form, the CDR3 reads TGTGCCAGCAGCCTGAGCCTCGGGAGCGGGGGGATCTCGGAGACCCAGTACTTC.

V and J are TRBV5-1 and TRBJ2-2; 9 nucleotides line up with TRBD2. CDR1 and CDR2 from the germline V gene are SGHRS and YFSETQ. V trimming: 5 bases; J trimming: 2 bases; junction bases outside the gene matches: 7. The CDR3 runs 16 residues. The DNA for the CDR3 is TGCGCCAGCAGATATCTAGCGGGGATCAACACCGGGGAGCTGTTTTTT. It encodes CASRYLAGINTGELFF.

This clonotype has at least ten counts. The V call is TRBV5-1, the J call TRBJ1-3; TRBD1 agrees at 8 bases. With 5 bases clipped from V and 0 bases from J, the junction kept 4 bases outside the gene matches. The CDR3 runs to 15 residues. CDR1 SGHRS and CDR2 YFSETQ come from the germline V gene. CDR3 sequence (DNA): TGCGCCAGCAGACAGGGACAGGCCTCTGGAAACACCATATATTTT. Protein sequence: CASRQGQASGNTIYF.

In the case of this clonotype: The CDR3 end shows no conserved phenylalanine or tryptophan, and so a read error is likely. V is TRBV7-8 and J is TRBJ2-1; 7 bases line up with TRBD1. Unmatched junction bases numbered 12, after V lost 6 bases and J lost 4 bases. Germline V gene sequence: CDR1 SGHVS, CDR2 FQNEAQ. This CDR3 is 16 amino acids long. The CDR3 DNA sequence: TGTGCCAGCAGTTCCGCTTGGACAGGTTCTTACAATGAGCAGTTCCTC. Translated: CASSSAWTGSYNEQFL.

This clonotype was picked up many times. V usage is TRBV20-1 and J usage is TRBJ1-5; no clear D. The CDR3 is 13 amino acids. The V gene lost 6 bases and the J gene lost 9 bases, with 18 bases spanning the gap. From germline, CDR1 is DFQATT and CDR2 SNEGSKA (reference sequence). CDR3 nucleotides: TGCAGTGCCCCCCGGGGAGGCACGGGGCCCCAGCATTTT. It encodes CSAPRGGTGPQHF.

CDR3 sequence reads: CASSYLGGKTQYF. The CDR3 nucleotides are TGTGCCAGCAGTTACTTGGGGGGGAAGACCCAGTACTTC. This chain links TRBV6-5 with TRBJ2-5, with 7 bases aligning to TRBD2. With V trimmed by 1 base and J by 6 bases, 2 bases remained unmatched. The CDR3 has 13 amino acids. CDR1 is MNHEY, CDR2 SVGAGI, per germline.

This clonotype showed up many times. This rearrangement joins TRBV7-2 to TRBJ1-5, with 7 bases identical to TRBD1. V lost 1 base, J lost 0 bases, and 9 bases stayed unmatched. The CDR3 loop spans 18 amino acids. Germline lookup yields CDR1 SGHTA and CDR2 FQGNSA. In DNA form, the CDR3 reads TGTGCCAGCAGCTTAGGGACAGGAAGAACTTATAGCAATCAGCCCCAGCATTTT. This translates into CASSLGTGRTYSNQPQHF.

The J gene is TRBJ2-1, the V gene TRBV7-6; D is uncertain. CDR3 length equals 12 residues. CDR1 and CDR2 (germline): SGHVS, FNYEAQ. Trimming stripped 9 bases from V and 9 bases from J, with 15 bases between. The CDR3: CASSPSLGEQFF. The CDR3 DNA follows: TGTGCCAGTAGCCCCAGCCTTGGTGAGCAGTTCTTC.

This clonotype was detected ten times or more. The chain links TRBV6-4 to TRBJ2-7, with D hard to call. The CDR3 runs 16 residues. CDR1 and CDR2 from the germline V gene are MRHNA and SNTAGT. Trimming stripped 0 bases from V and 1 base from J, with 13 bases between. CDR3 loop: CASSDSRPRRSYEQYV. CDR3 DNA: TGTGCCAGCAGTGACTCGAGGCCAAGAAGGTCCTACGAGCAGTACGTC.

This clonotype has more than one count but fewer than ten. The chain uses TRBV12-3 or TRBV12-4 and TRBJ2-5; no firm D call. V was clipped by 1 base and J by 4 bases, with 4 bases between them. The CDR3 consists of 12 residues. Written as DNA, the CDR3 is TGTGCCAGCAGTTTAGGGGCAGAGACCCAGTACTTC. Amino acids: CASSLGAETQYF.

This clonotype was recorded many times. The chain couples TRBV5-6 to TRBJ2-2; D is undetermined. The length of the CDR3 is 16 residues. CDR1 is SGHDT and CDR2 is YYEEEE in the germline V gene. Trimming took 4 bases from V and 6 from J, leaving 19 bases between them. The CDR3 loop reads CASSQIEVGAPGELFF. CDR3 nucleotides: TGTGCCAGCAGCCAGATTGAAGTCGGTGCGCCCGGGGAGCTGTTTTTT.

This clonotype was recorded many times. The chain combines TRBV20-1 with TRBJ2-1; D uncertain. V was cut by 6 bases and J by 9 bases, with 9 bases left in between. The germline V gene encodes CDR1 DFQATT and CDR2 SNEGSKA (reference sequence). This CDR3 is 10 amino acids long. As DNA, the CDR3 is TGCAGTGCCTATCGTACTGAGCAGTTCTTC. Protein product: CSAYRTEQFF.

For this clonotype: The missing conserved phenylalanine or tryptophan at the end of this CDR3 makes a read error likely. This chain uses TRBV27 with TRBJ2-7; TRBD1 is a possible D gene (5 bases). Germline CDR1 is MNHEY and CDR2 is SMNVEV (reference sequence). The CDR3 runs 13 residues. Trimming cost V 5 bases and J 2 bases, with 10 bases left between them. The CDR3 sequence is CASSHGQTYEQYN. CDR3 in DNA: TGTGCCAGCAGTCATGGACAAACCTACGAGCAGTACAAC.

This clonotype has at least ten counts. The genes are TRBV6-6 and TRBJ1-5; maybe TRBD1 (5 bases). V lost 2 bases, J lost 6 bases, and 14 bases lay in between. This CDR3 comprises 15 residues. Germline assignment: CDR1 MNHNY and CDR2 SVGAGI (reference sequence). This chain's CDR3 is CASSYGASGRQPQHF. The CDR3 DNA reads as TGTGCCAGCAGTTACGGAGCTTCGGGGCGTCAGCCCCAGCATTTT.

This clonotype was counted many times. This rearrangement joins TRBV4-3 to TRBJ1-2; a possible D gene is TRBD1 (5 bases). Between the trimmed V and J ends, which lost 0 bases and 0 bases, there was a span of 8 bases. Per germline, CDR1 LGHNA and CDR2 YSLEER. CDR3 length: 15 residues. The CDR3 sequence is CASSQDRESNYGYTF. CDR3 bases: TGCGCCAGCAGCCAAGACAGGGAGTCTAACTATGGCTACACCTTC.

This clonotype was counted at least ten times. The J gene is TRBJ1-1, the V gene TRBV5-1; D is ambiguous. The CDR3 totals 17 residues. Looked up from germline, CDR1 is SGHRS and CDR2 is YFSETQ. V lost 2 bases, J lost 4 bases, and 21 bases lay in between. Written as DNA, the CDR3 is TGCGCCAGCAGCTTTGGCGTCGGCGTTGAATGGCGCACTGAAGCTTTCTTT. Translating it yields CASSFGVGVEWRTEAFF.

As to this clonotype: A read error may be the cause here, since a much bigger clone is one base away. V usage is TRBV7-9 and J usage is TRBJ2-3; no firm D call. Looked up from germline, CDR1 is SEHNR and CDR2 is FQNEAQ (reference sequence). This CDR3 spans 16 amino acids. Trimming took off 5 bases at V and 1 base at J, with 16 bases between the two ends. Here the CDR3 DNA reads TGTGCCAGCAGCCCCTGTGGACCCTCACGCACAGATACGCAGTATTTT. Its translation: CASSPCGPSRTDTQYF.

This clonotype was detected ten times or more. The chain is built from TRBV3-1 and TRBJ2-1; TRBD2 matches at 14 bases. Germline CDR1 LGHDT, CDR2 YNNKEL (reference sequence). CDR3 length: 17 residues. Trimming cost V 1 base and J 7 bases; bases outside gene matches: 6. CDR3: CASSQGTSGGFWNEQFF. CDR3 DNA sequence: TGTGCCAGCAGCCAAGGGACTAGCGGGGGGTTTTGGAATGAGCAGTTCTTC.

The V and J genes are TRBV7-6 and TRBJ2-1; 8 bases match TRBD2. CDR1 and CDR2 (germline): SGHVS, FNYEAQ. V was clipped by 4 bases and J by 10 bases; unmatched bases: 6. The length of the CDR3 is 13 residues. CDR3 bases: TGTGCCAGCAGCTACAGCCCTAGCGGGGAGCAGTTCTTC. As protein: CASSYSPSGEQFF.

This clonotype was seen ten or more times. The chain is built from TRBV4-1 and TRBJ1-3; D unclear. Trimming left V 2 bases short and J 0 bases short, with 11 bases between. Germline CDR1 and CDR2: MGHRA and YSYEKL. The CDR3 consists of 16 residues. For the CDR3, the DNA is TGCGCCAGCAGCCAACCCGACGGGAGCTCTGGAAACACCATATATTTT. As protein: CASSQPDGSSGNTIYF.

V gene TRBV20-1 combines with J gene TRBJ1-4, with D possibly being TRBD1 (6 bases). This CDR3 has 13 residues. From germline, CDR1 is DFQATT and CDR2 SNEGSKA (reference sequence). Trimming left V 4 bases short and J 5 bases short, with 11 bases between. The CDR3 nucleotides are TGCAGTGCTACCGGGACACCAAATGAAAAACTGTTTTTT. Translation: CSATGTPNEKLFF.